What follows are 2 T cell receptor beta chains derived from one specimen sequenced in a study of radiotherapy plus CTLA-4 blockade in lung cancer (dated by TCRdb to 2016 to 2019). The library was produced with the immunoSEQ multiplex PCR assay. The source is immuneACCESS, and TCRdb retained only in-frame sequences with V and J called. Part of the clones is not carried over; for the studies checked, unresolved V genes explain less than half of this, and the remainder is unexplained. For this sample there are about 45,000 clones; around 70% appear just once. The ten largest clones add up to 20% to 25% of the sample. Sequencing was performed on peripheral blood, taken from a patient treated with radiotherapy plus ipilimumab. These receptor sequences come from a human donor with non-small cell lung cancer who had a partial response to radiotherapy plus ipilimumab.

This clone was counted a few times. This chain joins TRBV7-3 and TRBJ2-1, with 9 bases fitting TRBD1. CDR1 and CDR2 from the germline V gene are SGHTA and FQGTGA. V trimming: 5 bases; J trimming: 8 bases; junction bases outside the gene matches: 10. There are 15 residues in the CDR3. The CDR3 loop is CASSRGDREAHEQFF. CDR3 nucleotides: TGTGCCAGCAGCAGGGGGGACAGGGAGGCCCATGAGCAGTTCTTC.

V and J are TRBV5-1 and TRBJ1-2; D is unresolved. Looked up from germline, CDR1 is SGHRS and CDR2 is YFSETQ. The V end was cut by 2 bases, the J end by 5 bases, with 16 bases between. The CDR3 extends over 15 amino acids. CDR3 loop: CASSFFGEKGYGYTF. The DNA of the CDR3 is TGCGCCAGCAGCTTCTTCGGGGAGAAAGGATATGGCTACACCTTC.